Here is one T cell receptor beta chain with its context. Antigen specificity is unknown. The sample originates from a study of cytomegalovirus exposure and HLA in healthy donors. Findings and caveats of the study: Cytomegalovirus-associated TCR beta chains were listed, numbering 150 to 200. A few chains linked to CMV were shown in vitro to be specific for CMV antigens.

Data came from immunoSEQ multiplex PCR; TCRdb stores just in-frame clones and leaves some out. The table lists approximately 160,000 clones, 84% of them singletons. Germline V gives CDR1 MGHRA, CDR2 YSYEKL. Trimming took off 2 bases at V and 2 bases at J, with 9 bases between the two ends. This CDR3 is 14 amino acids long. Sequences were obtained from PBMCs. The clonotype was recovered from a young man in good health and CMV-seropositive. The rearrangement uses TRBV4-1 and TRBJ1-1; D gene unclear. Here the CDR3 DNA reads TGCGCCAGCAGCCAATTCCGGGGAAACACTGAAGCTTTCTTT. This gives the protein CASSQFRGNTEAFF.